This T cell receptor beta chain came from a study of blood T cell repertoires in COVID-19. Study-level information: Material from acute and convalescent COVID-19 was sourced from the United States, Italy and Spain. The cDNA or gDNA used as material had been derived from T cells, B-cell-depleted T cells, or PBMCs.

This clone was recorded only once. Assay used: immunoSEQ multiplex PCR; TCRdb lists only in-frame clones, some missing. The sample yields 11,000 or so clones, around 71% seen once. This CDR3 has 15 amino acids. The germline CDR1 and CDR2 sequences are SGHRS and YFSETQ. V was clipped by 1 base and J by 1 base, with 8 bases between them. Seattle cases were enrolled at active infection and followed longitudinally. The V and J genes are TRBV5-1 and TRBJ2-2, with D tentatively TRBD2 (6 bases). Material for sequencing was peripheral blood. The clonotype was recovered from a man in his 60s with COVID-19, enrolled during active disease. The CDR3 reads CASSLQAGNTGELFF. CDR3 nucleotide sequence: TGCGCCAGCAGCTTGCAAGCGGGGAACACCGGGGAGCTGTTTTTT. Full variable domain (outside the CDR3, taken from reference TRBV5-1 and TRBJ2-2): KAGVTQTPRYLIKTRGQQVTLSCSPISGHRSVSWYQQTPGQGLQFLFEYFSETQRNKGNFPGRFSGRQFSNSRSEMNVSTLELGDSALYLCASSLQAGNTGELFFGEGSRLTVL.